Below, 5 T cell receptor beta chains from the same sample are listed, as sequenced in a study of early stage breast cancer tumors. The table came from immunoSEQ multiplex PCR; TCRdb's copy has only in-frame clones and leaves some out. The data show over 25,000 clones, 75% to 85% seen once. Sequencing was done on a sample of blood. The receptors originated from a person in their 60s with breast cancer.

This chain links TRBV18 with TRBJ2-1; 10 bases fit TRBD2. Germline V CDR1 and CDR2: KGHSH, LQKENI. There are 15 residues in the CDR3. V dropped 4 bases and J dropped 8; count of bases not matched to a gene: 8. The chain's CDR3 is CASSRSAGGPYEQFF. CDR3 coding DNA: TGTGCCAGCTCACGTTCAGCGGGAGGGCCCTATGAGCAGTTCTTC.

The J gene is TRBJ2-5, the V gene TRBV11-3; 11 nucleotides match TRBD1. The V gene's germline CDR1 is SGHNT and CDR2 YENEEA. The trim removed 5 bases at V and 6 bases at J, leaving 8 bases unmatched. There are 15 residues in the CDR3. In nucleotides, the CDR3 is TGTGCCAGCAGCAACCGGGACAGGGGGGTACAGACCCAGTACTTC. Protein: CASSNRDRGVQTQYF.

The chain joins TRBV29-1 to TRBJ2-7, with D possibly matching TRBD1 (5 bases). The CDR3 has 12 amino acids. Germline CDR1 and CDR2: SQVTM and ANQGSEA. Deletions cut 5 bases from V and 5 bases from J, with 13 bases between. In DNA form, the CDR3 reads TGCAGCGTTCTTGCAGGGCTTAACGAGCAGTACTTC. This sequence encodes CSVLAGLNEQYF.

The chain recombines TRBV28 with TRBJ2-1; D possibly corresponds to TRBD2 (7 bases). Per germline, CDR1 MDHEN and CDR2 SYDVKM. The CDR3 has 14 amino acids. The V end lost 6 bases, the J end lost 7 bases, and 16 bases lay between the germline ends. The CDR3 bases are TGTGCCAGCAGCCCTTGGGGGCGGGGGAATGAGCAGTTCTTC. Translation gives CASSPWGRGNEQFF.

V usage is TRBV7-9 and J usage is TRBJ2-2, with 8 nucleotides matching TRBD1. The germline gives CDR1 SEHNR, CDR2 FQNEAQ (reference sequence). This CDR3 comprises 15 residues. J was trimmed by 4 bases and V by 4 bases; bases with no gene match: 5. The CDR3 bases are TGTGCCAGCAGCTCAGGACAGGGAGTCACCGGGGAGCTGTTTTTT. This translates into CASSSGQGVTGELFF.